Sequencing of this T cell receptor beta chain was carried out in a study of blood T cell repertoires in COVID-19. Recruited during active infection, patients (from Seattle) were subsequently followed longitudinally. The length of the CDR3 is 13 residues. V gave up 1 base and J gave up 6 bases; unmatched junction bases: 3. CDR1 is SGHRS and CDR2 is YFSETQ in the germline V gene. This clone has more than one count but fewer than ten. The repertoire was sequenced with immunoSEQ multiplex PCR; TCRdb's copy has only in-frame clones and lacks some. In the table there are roughly 200,000 clones, roughly 80% of which are singletons.

Sequencing was performed on peripheral blood. The chain joins TRBV5-1 to TRBJ1-1; 7 nucleotides agree with TRBD1. This clonotype was sampled from an elderly woman with COVID-19, enrolled during active disease. CDR3 DNA: TGCGCCAGCAGCTTGAACAGGGGAGCTGAAGCTTTCTTT. Its translation: CASSLNRGAEAFF. Combining the CDR3 with reference TRBV5-1 and TRBJ1-1 gives the whole variable domain KAGVTQTPRYLIKTRGQQVTLSCSPISGHRSVSWYQQTPGQGLQFLFEYFSETQRNKGNFPGRFSGRQFSNSRSEMNVSTLELGDSALYLCASSLNRGAEAFFGQGTRLTVV.